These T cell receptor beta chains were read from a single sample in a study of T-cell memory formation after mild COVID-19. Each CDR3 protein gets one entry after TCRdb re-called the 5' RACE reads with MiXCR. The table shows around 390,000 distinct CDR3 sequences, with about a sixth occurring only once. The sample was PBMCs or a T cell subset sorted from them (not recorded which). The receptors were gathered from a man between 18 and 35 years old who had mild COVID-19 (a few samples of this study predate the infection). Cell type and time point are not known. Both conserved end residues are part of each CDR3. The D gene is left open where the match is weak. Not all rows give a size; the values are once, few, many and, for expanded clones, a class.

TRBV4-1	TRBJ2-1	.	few	TGCGCCAGCAGCCAAGATTTTCCCGGGCCGGGGCTTTACAATGAGCAGTTCTTC	CASSQDFPGPGLYNEQFF
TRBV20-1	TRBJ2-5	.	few	TGCAGTGCTAGAGGGGGACACCAAGAGACCCAGTACTTC	CSARGGHQETQYF
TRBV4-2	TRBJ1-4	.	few	TGTGCCAGCAGCCAAGATCCAGGTTTCGAAAAACTGTTTTTT	CASSQDPGFEKLFF
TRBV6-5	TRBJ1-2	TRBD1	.	TGTGCCAGCAGTACTGGGACAGGGGGAGACTATGGCTACACCTTC	CASSTGTGGDYGYTF
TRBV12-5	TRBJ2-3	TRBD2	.	TGTGCTAGTGGTTGGACCGGGGGGACAGATACGCAGTATTTT	CASGWTGGTDTQYF
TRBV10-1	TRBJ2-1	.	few	TGCGCCAGCAGCCCCGAGACTGGAAATGAGCAGTTCTTC	CASSPETGNEQFF
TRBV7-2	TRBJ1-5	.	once	TGTGCCAGCGCGGCAGGGAGTAATCAGCCCCAGCATTTT	CASAAGSNQPQHF
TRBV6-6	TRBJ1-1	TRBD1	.	TGTGCCAGCAGTCGCGCAGGGGGTCACCAACCCCACAACCTGGAAGCTTTCTTT	CASSRAGGHQPHNLEAFF
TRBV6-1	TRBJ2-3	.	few	TGTGCCAGCTGGGAAGGGTTCACAGATACGCAGTATTTT	CASWEGFTDTQYF
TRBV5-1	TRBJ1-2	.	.	TGCGCCAGCAGCTTGACAGGGATAGGCTATGGCTACACCTTC	CASSLTGIGYGYTF
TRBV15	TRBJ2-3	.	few	TGTGCCACCTCACTGGGGGATCGGAGAGAGCAGTATTTT	CATSLGDRREQYF
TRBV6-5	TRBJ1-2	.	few	TGTGCCAGCAGGGATGATGCCGGGGGCTACACCTTC	CASRDDAGGYTF
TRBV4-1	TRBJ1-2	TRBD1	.	TGCGCCAGCAGCCAAGATTGGACAGGCGCCCACCCATATGGCTACACCTTC	CASSQDWTGAHPYGYTF
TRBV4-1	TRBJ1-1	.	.	TGCGCCAGCAGCTCGTCGGGGCAAGCTTTCTTT	CASSSSGQAFF
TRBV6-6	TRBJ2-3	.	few	TGTGCCAGCAGCCCCGCAGGGTATAATACGCAGTATTTT	CASSPAGYNTQYF
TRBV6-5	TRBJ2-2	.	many	TGTGCCAGCAGCCCAGGGGTTCCGGCCACCGGGGAGCTGTTTTTT	CASSPGVPATGELFF
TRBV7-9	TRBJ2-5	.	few	TGTGCCAGCAGCCCCCGGGACGAAGAGACCCAGTACTTC	CASSPRDEETQYF
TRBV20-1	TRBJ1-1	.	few	TGCAGTGCACGCCCTCGGGAAACTGAAGCTTTCTTT	CSARPRETEAFF
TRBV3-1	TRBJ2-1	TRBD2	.	TGTGCCAGCATGGGAGGGCGGGGTCAGTTCTTC	CASMGGRGQFF
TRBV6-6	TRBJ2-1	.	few	TGTGCCAGCACGGACAGCTCCTACAATGAGCAGTTCTTC	CASTDSSYNEQFF
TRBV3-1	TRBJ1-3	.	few	TGTGCCAGCAGCCCGGGGGGCTCTGGAAACACCATATATTTT	CASSPGGSGNTIYF
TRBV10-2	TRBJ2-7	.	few	TGCGCCAGCAGTGAGGGACGGGACGACGAGCAGTACTTC	CASSEGRDDEQYF
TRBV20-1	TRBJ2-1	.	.	TGCAGTGCTCCCCTTCCGGCCTCCTACAATGAGCAGTTCTTC	CSAPLPASYNEQFF
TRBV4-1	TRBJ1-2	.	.	TGCGCCAGCAGCCAAGATCACAGGGATGGCTATGGCTACACCTTC	CASSQDHRDGYGYTF
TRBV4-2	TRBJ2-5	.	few	TGTGCCAGCAGCCAAGAGCCGGGCTGGCGGTCCCCCGAAGAGACCCAGTACTTC	CASSQEPGWRSPEETQYF
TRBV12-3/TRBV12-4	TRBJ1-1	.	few	TGTGCCAGCACCCAGGAGGGTCTAGGGATGAACACTGAAGCTTTCTTT	CASTQEGLGMNTEAFF
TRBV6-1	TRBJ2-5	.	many	TGTGCCAGCAGTGAAGGAAACGGCCAAGAGACCCAGTACTTC	CASSEGNGQETQYF
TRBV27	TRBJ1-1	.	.	TGTGCCAGCAGTTTATCGGGGGTAAGGGGGGACCCGCACACTGAAGCTTTCTTT	CASSLSGVRGDPHTEAFF
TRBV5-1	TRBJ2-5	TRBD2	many	TGCGCCAGCAGCTCCGGTGGACTAGCGGGCTTCCAAGAGACCCAGTACTTC	CASSSGGLAGFQETQYF
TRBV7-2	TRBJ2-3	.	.	TGTGCCAGCAGCTTATATTTTGGGGAGGATACGCAGTATTTT	CASSLYFGEDTQYF
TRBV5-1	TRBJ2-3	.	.	TGCGCCAGCAGCATGCTACCGGGACCTCAATCGGATACGCAGTATTTT	CASSMLPGPQSDTQYF
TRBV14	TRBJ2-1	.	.	TGTGCCAGCAGCCAAGATTTGGCAAATGAGCAGTTCTTC	CASSQDLANEQFF
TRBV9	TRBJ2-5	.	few	TGTGCCAGCAGCGTGACAGGACATCTCCAAGAGACCCAGTACTTC	CASSVTGHLQETQYF
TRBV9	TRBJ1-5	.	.	TGTGCCAGCAGCGTAGAGCCAGGCTTCAATCAGCCCCAGCATTTT	CASSVEPGFNQPQHF
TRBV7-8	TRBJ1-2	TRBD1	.	TGTGCCAGCAGCTTATTAAAGGGGGCTGGCTACACCTTC	CASSLLKGAGYTF
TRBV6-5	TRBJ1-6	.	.	TGTGCCAGCAGTTACGGGACGGAAACTCTTCCCCTCCACTTT	CASSYGTETLPLHF
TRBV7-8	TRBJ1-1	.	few	TGTGCCAGCAGCTGGCGGGCTGCCTCGGGGAACACTGAAGCTTTCTTT	CASSWRAASGNTEAFF
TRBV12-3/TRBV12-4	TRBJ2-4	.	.	TGTGCCAGCACCCCTAGAGGCGGGGGCACCAAAAACATTCAGTACTTC	CASTPRGGGTKNIQYF
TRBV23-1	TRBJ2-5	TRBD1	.	TGCGCCAGCAGTCAGGGTCCCCGGGACAGGGAGACCCAGTACTTC	CASSQGPRDRETQYF
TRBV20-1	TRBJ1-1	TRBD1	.	TGCAGTGCTGATCGACGGGACAGGGTGAACACTGAAGCTTTCTTT	CSADRRDRVNTEAFF
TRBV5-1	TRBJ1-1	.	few	TGCGCCAGCAGCGTGACAGCGAACACTGAAGCTTTCTTT	CASSVTANTEAFF
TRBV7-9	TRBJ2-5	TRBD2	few	TGTGCCAGCAGCTCCCTTAGCGGGGTGATGATAGAGACCCAGTACTTC	CASSSLSGVMIETQYF
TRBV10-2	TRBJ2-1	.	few	TGCGCCAGCAGTGAGCCGAAGTTGATATTTTTATACAATGAGCAGTTCTTC	CASSEPKLIFLYNEQFF
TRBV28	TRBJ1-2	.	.	TGTGCCAGCAGTTTACGGACAGCTGGCTATGGCTACACCTTC	CASSLRTAGYGYTF
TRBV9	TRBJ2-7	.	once	TGTGCCAGCAGCCCAGGGACCGTTGGGTACGAGCAGTACTTC	CASSPGTVGYEQYF
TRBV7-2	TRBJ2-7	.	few	TGTGCCAGCAGCCCTACCAACATGGGGGTCGAGCAGTACTTC	CASSPTNMGVEQYF
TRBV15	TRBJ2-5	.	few	TGTGCCACCAGCGGGGGGGCCAGCGGGATTCAAGAGACCCAGTACTTC	CATSGGASGIQETQYF
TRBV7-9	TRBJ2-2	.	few	TGTGCCAGCAGCGACGGAGGGGCGTACACCGGGGAGCTGTTTTTT	CASSDGGAYTGELFF
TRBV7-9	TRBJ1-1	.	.	TGTGCCAGCAGCCAACTGGCAGACACTGAAGCTTTCTTT	CASSQLADTEAFF
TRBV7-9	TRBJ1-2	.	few	TGTGCCAGCAGCTTAAGTGGTCTCGGGTCCGGCTACACCTTC	CASSLSGLGSGYTF
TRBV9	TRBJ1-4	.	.	TGTGCCAGCAGCGTCGGACAGTCAACTAATGAAAAACTGTTTTTT	CASSVGQSTNEKLFF
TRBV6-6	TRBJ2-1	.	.	TGTGCCAGCAGTGGCGGCTACAATGAGCAGTTCTTC	CASSGGYNEQFF
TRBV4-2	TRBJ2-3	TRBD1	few	TGTGCCAGCAGCCCGGACAGGGCGAACACAGATACGCAGTATTTT	CASSPDRANTDTQYF
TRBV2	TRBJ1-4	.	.	TGTGCCAGCAGTGAAGGGACACCTGACTCGAAGTTTTTT	CASSEGTPDSKFF
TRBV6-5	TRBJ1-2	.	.	TGTGCCAGCAGGCGAGGTGTAGGGAGTTATGGCTACACCTTC	CASRRGVGSYGYTF
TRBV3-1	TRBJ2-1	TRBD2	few	TGTGCCAGCAGTTCAACTAGCGGGGCCTACAATGAGCAGTTCTTC	CASSSTSGAYNEQFF
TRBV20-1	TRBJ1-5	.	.	TGCAGTGCTAGAAAACAGGCGGGTCAGCCCCAGCATTTT	CSARKQAGQPQHF
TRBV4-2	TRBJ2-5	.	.	TGTGCCAGCAGCCAAGAAGGGAGCCCCTTAGAGACCCAGTACTTC	CASSQEGSPLETQYF
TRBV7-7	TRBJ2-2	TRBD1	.	TGTGCTAGCAGCGACCGGACAGGGAACACCGGGGAGCTGTTTTTT	CASSDRTGNTGELFF